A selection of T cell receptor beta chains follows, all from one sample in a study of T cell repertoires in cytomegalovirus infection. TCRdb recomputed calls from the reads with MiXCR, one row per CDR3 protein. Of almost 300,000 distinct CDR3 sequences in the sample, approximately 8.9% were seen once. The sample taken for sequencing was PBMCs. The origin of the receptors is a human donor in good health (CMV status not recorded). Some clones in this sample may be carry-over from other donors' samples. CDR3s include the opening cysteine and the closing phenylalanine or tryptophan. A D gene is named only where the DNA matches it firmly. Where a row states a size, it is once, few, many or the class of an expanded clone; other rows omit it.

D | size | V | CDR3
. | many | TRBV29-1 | CSVEAQGRPYEQYF
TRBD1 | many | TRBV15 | CATSTGTGDTGELFF
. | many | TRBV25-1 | CASSVSQGYGYTF
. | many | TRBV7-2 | CASSLDDGYTF
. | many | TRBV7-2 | CASSLGRGVGNEQFF
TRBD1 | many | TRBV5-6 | CASSGRTGQNTGELFF
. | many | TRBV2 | CASSDHSFQNVF
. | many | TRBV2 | CASSARTPYQPQHF
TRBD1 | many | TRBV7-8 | CASSSTGLPYNEQFF
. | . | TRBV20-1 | CSARNGFGYTF
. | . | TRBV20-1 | CSARDQGDYEQYF
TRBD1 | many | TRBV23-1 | CASSLNEDRLFQETQYF
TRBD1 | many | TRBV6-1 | CASSRGQGRYEQYF
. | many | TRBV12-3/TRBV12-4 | CASSSGGYSNQPQHF
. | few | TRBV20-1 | CSARDPNRLETQYF
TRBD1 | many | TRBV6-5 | CASSYSPKRQGNNSPLHF
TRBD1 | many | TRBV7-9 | CASSLSTGGTEAFF
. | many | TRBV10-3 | CAISGQGGTEAFF
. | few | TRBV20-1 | CSASGRYGNEQFF
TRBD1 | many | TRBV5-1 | CASTSLGQGVSEQYF
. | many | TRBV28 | CASRGGLNSPLHF
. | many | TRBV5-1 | CASSLDLDNEQFF
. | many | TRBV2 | CATLDSTYEQYF
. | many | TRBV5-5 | CASSLEQGFTEKLFF
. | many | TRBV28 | CASSLSRGSNQPQHF
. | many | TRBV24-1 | CATSDPDGGSYGYTF
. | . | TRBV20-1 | CSANPRGARNQPQHF
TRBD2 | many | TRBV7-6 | CASSLDSGGTGELFF
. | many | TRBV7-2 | CASSLVGRPPLHF
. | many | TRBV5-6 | CASSLEGENTGELFF
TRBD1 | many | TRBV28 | CASSFGRGPFQETQYF
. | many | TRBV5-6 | CASSRGSTRDEQFF